Below, 2 T cell receptor beta chains from the same sample are listed, as sequenced in a study of cytomegalovirus exposure and HLA in healthy donors (TCRdb year 2017). To prepare the library, the immunoSEQ multiplex PCR assay was applied. TCRdb limited this immuneACCESS table to in-frame rearrangements with V and J called. A share of clones is missing; checked studies link under half to unresolved V genes, and the rest is unexplained. The sample contains a few hundred thousand clones, over 80% of them found a single time. The ten largest clones take up around 15% of the sample. Specimen: PBMCs. These receptors were taken from a woman aged 30 to 39 in good health and CMV-seropositive.

This clone was observed once. The chain has TRBV30 and TRBJ2-4; 8 nucleotides align to TRBD2. CDR1 is GTSNPN, CDR2 SVGIG, per germline (reference sequence). The CDR3 is 18 residues long. V dropped 0 bases and J dropped 6; count of bases not matched to a gene: 16. CDR3 region: CAWSVRVLMAGGSNIQYF. The DNA of the CDR3 is TGTGCCTGGAGTGTACGGGTATTGATGGCGGGAGGATCAAACATTCAGTACTTC.

V is TRBV6-5 and J is TRBJ2-1; 7 positions match TRBD1. The V and J ends lost 5 bases and 6 bases, in that order; junction bases with no gene match: 10. The CDR3 totals 15 residues. CDR1 is MNHEY and CDR2 is SVGAGI in the germline V gene. The CDR3: CASSRRQGRGNEQFF. As DNA, the CDR3 is TGTGCCAGCAGTAGACGACAGGGCCGGGGCAATGAGCAGTTCTTC.